A selection of T cell receptor beta chains follows, all from one sample in a study of cytomegalovirus exposure and HLA in healthy donors. Profiling relied on immunoSEQ multiplex PCR, and the TCRdb table lists in-frame clones only, not all of them. Of tens of thousands of clones in the sample, roughly 78% were seen once. Sequencing used PBMCs. The receptor source for this set is a male donor in good health and CMV-seropositive. Each CDR3 is given with its conserved first and last residue. D genes are given only for firm matches. Clone size is given for some rows only: seen once, a few or many times, or a class if the clone is expanded.

j_gene | v_gene | abundance | len | d_gene | CDR3aa | CDR3nt
TRBJ2-7 | TRBV11-2 | NA | 16 | NA | CASSFLQGRGTYEQYF | TGTGCCAGCAGCTTCCTCCAGGGGAGGGGAACCTACGAGCAGTACTTC
TRBJ1-2 | TRBV28 | NA | 16 | NA | CASSSTVTDTNYGYTF | TGTGCCAGCAGTTCGACCGTGACAGACACTAACTATGGCTACACCTTC
TRBJ1-1 | TRBV7-9 | NA | 16 | NA | CASALPSNRANTEAFF | TGTGCCAGCGCGCTCCCTTCGAACAGGGCGAACACTGAAGCTTTCTTT
TRBJ2-2 | TRBV2 | NA | 14 | NA | CASRPGTVTGELFF | TGTGCCAGCAGGCCGGGGACTGTCACCGGGGAGCTGTTTTTT
TRBJ1-5 | TRBV19 | NA | 13 | NA | CASSIRVYQPQHF | TGTGCCAGTAGTATTCGAGTGTATCAGCCCCAGCATTTT
TRBJ2-7 | TRBV7-8 | NA | 15 | NA | CASSLGRGPSYEQYF | TGTGCCAGCAGCTTAGGGCGGGGGCCTTCCTACGAGCAGTACTTC
TRBJ1-5 | TRBV7-6 | NA | 15 | NA | CASSSRAGGNQPQHF | TGTGCCAGCAGCTCCCGAGCGGGTGGCAATCAGCCCCAGCATTTT
TRBJ1-5 | TRBV6-1 | once | 15 | NA | CASSLTGLGNQPQHF | TGTGCCAGCAGTCTTACAGGGTTGGGCAATCAGCCCCAGCATTTT
TRBJ2-2 | TRBV27 | few | 16 | TRBD2 | CASSSWDYLNTGELFF | TGTGCCAGCAGTTCGTGGGACTACCTGAACACCGGGGAGCTGTTTTTT
TRBJ2-2 | TRBV11-2 | NA | 14 | TRBD2 | CASSLSGRAGELFF | TGTGCCAGCAGCTTAAGCGGGAGGGCCGGGGAGCTGTTTTTT
TRBJ1-1 | TRBV19 | NA | 14 | TRBD1 | CASSWGQGSTEAFF | TGTGCCAGTAGTTGGGGACAGGGGAGCACTGAAGCTTTCTTT
TRBJ1-5 | TRBV19 | NA | 15 | NA | CASNPGSGSNQPQHF | TGTGCCAGTAACCCCGGCTCGGGAAGCAATCAGCCCCAGCATTTT
TRBJ2-7 | TRBV19 | once | 12 | TRBD2 | CASSPGGYEQYF | TGTGCCAGTAGTCCGGGGGGCTACGAGCAGTACTTC
TRBJ2-1 | TRBV30 | NA | 16 | NA | CAWRVPTGKGANEQFF | TGTGCCTGGAGAGTCCCTACAGGGAAGGGTGCGAATGAGCAGTTCTTC
TRBJ1-5 | TRBV6-1 | few | 15 | NA | CASSERWGANQPQHF | TGTGCCAGCAGTGAGAGGTGGGGAGCTAATCAGCCCCAGCATTTT
TRBJ1-5 | TRBV19 | NA | 17 | TRBD1 | CASSVDRGRFGNQPQHF | TGTGCCAGTAGTGTAGACAGGGGGCGCTTTGGCAATCAGCCCCAGCATTTT
TRBJ2-7 | TRBV5-1 | NA | 16 | NA | CASSLGAGTLSYEQYF | TGCGCCAGCAGCTTGGGGGCCGGGACACTCAGCTACGAGCAGTACTTC
TRBJ2-7 | TRBV6-5 | NA | 15 | NA | CASSYSSRMTYEQYF | TGTGCCAGCAGTTACTCTTCCAGGATGACCTACGAGCAGTACTTC
TRBJ1-5 | TRBV27 | once | 12 | NA | CASSPPNQPQHF | TGTGCCAGCAGTCCCCCAAATCAGCCCCAGCATTTT
TRBJ1-6 | TRBV2 | NA | 13 | NA | CASSGTDYSPLHF | TGTGCCAGCAGTGGGACAGATTATTCACCCCTCCACTTT
TRBJ1-2 | TRBV2 | NA | 14 | TRBD1 | CASNQDRVGHGYTF | TGTGCCAGCAACCAAGACAGGGTCGGTCATGGCTACACCTTC
TRBJ1-4 | TRBV6-5 | NA | 13 | NA | CASSQGFREKLFF | TGTGCCAGCAGTCAGGGGTTTAGGGAAAAACTGTTTTTT
TRBJ1-2 | TRBV27 | few | 12 | NA | CASSPMGAGYTF | TGTGCCAGCAGCCCCATGGGGGCTGGCTACACCTTC